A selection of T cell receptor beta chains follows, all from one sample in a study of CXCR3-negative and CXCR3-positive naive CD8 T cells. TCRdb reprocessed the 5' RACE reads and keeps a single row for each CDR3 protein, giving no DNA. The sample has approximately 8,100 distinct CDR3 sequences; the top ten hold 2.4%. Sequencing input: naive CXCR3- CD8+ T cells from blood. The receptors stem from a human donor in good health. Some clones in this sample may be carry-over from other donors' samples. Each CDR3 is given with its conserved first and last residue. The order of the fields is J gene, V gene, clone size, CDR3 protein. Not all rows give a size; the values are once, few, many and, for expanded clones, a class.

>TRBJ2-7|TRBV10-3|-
CAISSFEGSYEQYF
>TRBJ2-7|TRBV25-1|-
CASSEPGTVSVQYF
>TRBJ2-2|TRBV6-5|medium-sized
CASSYGQGSGELFF
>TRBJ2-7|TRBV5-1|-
CASSLVGTGVYEQYF
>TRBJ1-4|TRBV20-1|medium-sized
CSANTATNEKLFF
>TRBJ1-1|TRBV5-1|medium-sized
CASSLQGQGSTEAFF
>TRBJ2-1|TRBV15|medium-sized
CATLQMGAGETDEQFF
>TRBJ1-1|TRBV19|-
CASSIGLTNTEAFF
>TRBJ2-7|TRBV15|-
CATSRDRGGRLVNEQYF
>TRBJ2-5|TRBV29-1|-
CSASGFKYQETQYF
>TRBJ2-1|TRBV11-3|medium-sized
CASSPTGQSSYNEQFF
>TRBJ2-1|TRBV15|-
CATRRTDTNNEQFF
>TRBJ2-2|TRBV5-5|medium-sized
CASSLVNLYNTGELFF
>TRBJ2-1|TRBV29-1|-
CSVQQTYNEQFF
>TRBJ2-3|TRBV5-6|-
CASSPIAGVTDTQYF
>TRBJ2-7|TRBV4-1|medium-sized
CASRTTSGASYEQYF